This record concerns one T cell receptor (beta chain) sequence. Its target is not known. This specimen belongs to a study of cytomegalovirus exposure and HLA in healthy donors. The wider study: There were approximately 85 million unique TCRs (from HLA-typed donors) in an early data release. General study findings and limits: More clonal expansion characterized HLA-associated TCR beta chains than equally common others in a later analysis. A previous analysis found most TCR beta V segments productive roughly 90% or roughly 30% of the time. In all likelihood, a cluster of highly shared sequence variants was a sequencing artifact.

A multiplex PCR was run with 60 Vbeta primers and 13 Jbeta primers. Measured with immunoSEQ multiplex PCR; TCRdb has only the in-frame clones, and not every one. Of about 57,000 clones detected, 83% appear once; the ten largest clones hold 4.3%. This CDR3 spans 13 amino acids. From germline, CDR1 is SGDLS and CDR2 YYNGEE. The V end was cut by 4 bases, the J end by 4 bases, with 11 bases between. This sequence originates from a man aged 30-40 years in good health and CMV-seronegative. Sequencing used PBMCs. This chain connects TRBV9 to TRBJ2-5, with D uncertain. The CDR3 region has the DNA TGTGCCAGCAGCCCACCGTGGAGAGAGACCCAGTACTTC. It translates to CASSPPWRETQYF.